A single sample is the source of the 29 T cell receptor beta chains below, sequenced in a study of shared clonotypes between healthy human individuals. Naive CD8 cells lacked CD45RO and underwent positive selection for CCR7, leaving out terminally differentiated effector memory CD45RA+ cells. Profiled with immunoSEQ multiplex PCR; TCRdb holds only in-frame clones, not every one. This table has about 2.2 million clones, just over 90% appearing once. The sample comprised naive CD8+ T cells from PBMCs. These receptors all stem from a man in his late teens or twenties in good health. Some clones in this sample may be carry-over from other donors' samples.

The rearrangement links TRBV30 to TRBJ2-7, with D possibly being TRBD1 (6 bases). CDR3 length equals 11 residues. The V and J ends lost 6 bases and 4 bases respectively, with 10 bases between them. Germline V gene lookup returns CDR1 GTSNPN and CDR2 SVGIG (reference sequence). CDR3 region: CACHREYEQYF. The DNA for the CDR3 is TGTGCCTGTCACAGGGAATACGAGCAGTACTTC.

The chain is built from TRBV19 and TRBJ2-3, with 12 bases fitting TRBD1. This CDR3 is built from 16 residues. V lost 4 bases to trimming and J lost 2 bases; unmatched junction nucleotides: 4. Germline V lookup: CDR1 LNHDA, CDR2 SQIVND (reference sequence). The CDR3 is CASSTRDRGLTDTQYF. The DNA of the CDR3 is TGTGCCAGTAGTACTCGGGACAGGGGGCTCACAGATACGCAGTATTTT.

The CDR3 loop reads CASSRLPGNQPQHF. In DNA, the CDR3 is TGTGCCAGCAGCCGCCTCCCGGGCAATCAGCCCCAGCATTTT. The V call is TRBV11-2, the J call TRBJ1-5; D is ambiguous. V lost 5 bases, J lost 2 bases, and 10 bases lay in between. CDR1 is SGHAT and CDR2 is FQNNGV in the germline V gene. The CDR3 length is 14 residues.

This clone appeared once. J is TRBJ1-2 and V is TRBV28; TRBD1 aligns across 9 bases. Germline lookup yields CDR1 MDHEN and CDR2 SYDVKM. V lost 4 bases and J lost 0; bases outside the gene matches: 18. This CDR3 is 20 amino acids long. CDR3 amino acids: CASSSYGQGHHIITNYGYTF. The DNA for the CDR3 is TGTGCCAGCAGTTCCTATGGACAGGGGCACCATATAATCACTAACTATGGCTACACCTTC.

The chain has TRBV28 and TRBJ2-7, with D maybe TRBD1 (5 bases). In germline, CDR1 is MDHEN, CDR2 SYDVKM. V was pared by 5 bases and J by 3 bases, with 17 bases between. The CDR3 totals 15 residues. The CDR3 sequence is CASSPSTEADYEQYF. The CDR3 nucleotides read TGTGCCAGCAGTCCCTCGACAGAGGCGGACTACGAGCAGTACTTC.

This rearrangement joins TRBV21-1 to TRBJ1-1; the D call TRBD1 from the table was never checked on the DNA. TRBV21-1 is listed as a pseudogene. This CDR3 has 15 residues. The CDR3 sequence is CASSKVRGPNTEAFF. CDR3 in DNA: TGTGCCAGCAGCAAAGTCAGGGGGCCGAACACTGAAGCTTTCTTT.

The chain couples TRBV27 to TRBJ2-1, with 7 nucleotides matching TRBD1. The length of the CDR3 is 15 residues. From germline, CDR1 is MNHEY and CDR2 SMNVEV (reference sequence). Trimming at V came to 5 bases and at J to 2 bases, leaving 6 bases not matched to a gene. CDR3 region: CASSPTGDPYNEQFF. CDR3 DNA: TGTGCCAGCAGTCCCACAGGGGATCCCTACAATGAGCAGTTCTTC.

This chain links TRBV19 with TRBJ1-3; D ambiguous. Trimming removed 3 bases from V and 0 bases from J, with 12 bases in between. The CDR3 has 16 amino acids. Per the germline V gene, CDR1 is LNHDA and CDR2 is SQIVND (reference sequence). CDR3 sequence reads: CASSISGPYSGNTIYF. CDR3 sequence (DNA): TGTGCCAGTAGTATCTCCGGGCCTTACTCTGGAAACACCATATATTTT.

The table lists this clone with a few counts. The V gene is TRBV5-1, the J gene TRBJ1-1, with 7 positions matching TRBD1. This CDR3 comprises 14 residues. Germline V gene data show CDR1 as SGHRS and CDR2 as YFSETQ. The J segment lost 4 bases and the V segment lost 4 bases, leaving 7 bases of the junction unmatched. The CDR3 bases are TGCGCCAGCAGCCCAAGACAGGGTAGCACTGAAGCTTTCTTT. Encoded protein: CASSPRQGSTEAFF.

This clone was seen once. This sequence joins TRBV27 and TRBJ2-7; no firm D call. Germline CDR1 and CDR2: MNHEY and SMNVEV (reference sequence). The CDR3 extends over 15 amino acids. V was trimmed by 4 bases and J by 4 bases, leaving 17 bases between them. CDR3 in amino acids: CASSSSNFLTYEQYF. The DNA of the CDR3 is TGTGCCAGCAGTTCCTCGAACTTCTTAACTTACGAGCAGTACTTC.

The rearrangement uses TRBV5-4 and TRBJ2-3; a possible D gene is TRBD1 (5 bases). CDR1 SGHNT and CDR2 YYREEE come from the germline V gene (reference sequence). The CDR3 sequence is 16 residues long. V lost 5 bases, J lost 2 bases, and 18 bases lay in between. The CDR3 DNA follows: TGTGCCAGCAGGCACAAAAACAGGACAATCACAGATACGCAGTATTTT. Residues: CASRHKNRTITDTQYF.

The gene calls are TRBV19 and TRBJ2-3, with D perhaps TRBD2 (6 bases). The CDR3 length is 15 residues. V gave up 4 bases and J gave up 0 bases, with 11 bases separating them. Looked up from germline, CDR1 is LNHDA and CDR2 is SQIVND (reference sequence). In DNA, the CDR3 is TGTGCCAGTAGTAGCTATAGCGGTAGCACAGATACGCAGTATTTT. Translation gives CASSSYSGSTDTQYF.

This clone was seen only once. The chain employs TRBV9 and TRBJ1-4; perhaps TRBD1 as D (6 bases). Trimming took 0 bases from V and 6 from J, leaving 9 bases between them. Germline V lookup: CDR1 SGDLS, CDR2 YYNGEE. The CDR3 is 14 amino acids. Written as DNA, the CDR3 is TGTGCCAGCAGCGTAGCGGGGGCCGATGAAAAACTGTTTTTT. Translating it yields CASSVAGADEKLFF.

A single count supports this clone. Other DNA sequences within the sample encode an identical CDR3. The chain uses TRBV15 and TRBJ2-7; D not certain. The CDR3 covers 14 residues. Trimming took 0 bases from V and 0 from J, leaving 6 bases between them. Germline lookup yields CDR1 LNHNV and CDR2 YYDKDF (reference sequence). The CDR3 sequence: CATSREGFSYEQYF. The CDR3 nucleotides are TGTGCCACCAGCAGAGAGGGGTTCTCCTACGAGCAGTACTTC.

This clone appeared a single time. The V and J genes are TRBV27 and TRBJ2-1; TRBD2 is a possible D gene (5 bases). V shed 0 bases and J shed 4 bases, with 10 bases lying between them. The CDR3 is made up of 15 amino acids. Germline values: CDR1 MNHEY, CDR2 SMNVEV (reference sequence). The CDR3 loop reads CASSLSNPGYNEQFF. In DNA, the CDR3 is TGTGCCAGCAGTTTATCGAACCCGGGGTACAATGAGCAGTTCTTC.

The chain recombines TRBV15 with TRBJ2-7; D tentatively reads TRBD1 or TRBD2 (5 bases each). V was shortened by 1 base and J by 4 bases, with 14 bases between the two germline ends. The length of the CDR3 is 15 residues. The V gene's germline CDR1 is LNHNV and CDR2 YYDKDF (reference sequence). The CDR3 protein is CATSRASGTQYEQYF. The CDR3 region has the DNA TGTGCCACCAGCAGAGCCTCCGGGACGCAATACGAGCAGTACTTC.

Worth noting for this clone: This may be a read error: a much more frequent sequence differs by one nucleotide. The chain employs TRBV7-2 and TRBJ1-5; D gene uncertain. Trimming left V 5 bases short and J 4 bases short, with 6 bases between. Germline CDR1 SGHTA, CDR2 FQGNSA. The CDR3 is 12 residues long. The CDR3 nucleotides read TGTGCCAGCAGCACCCAAAATCAGCCCCAGCATTTT. Translated, it gives CASSTQNQPQHF.

The chain employs TRBV9 and TRBJ2-7, with a weak D call TRBD1 (6 bases). V lost 0 bases and J 0 bases, leaving 10 bases between the germline ends. Germline CDR1 and CDR2: SGDLS and YYNGEE. The CDR3 runs to 15 residues. The DNA for the CDR3 is TGTGCCAGCAGCGTAGATACAGGGAGCTCCTACGAGCAGTACTTC. Amino acids: CASSVDTGSSYEQYF.

Concerning this clone: Other DNA sequences within the sample encode an identical CDR3. The chain employs TRBV19 and TRBJ2-1; 11 bases align to TRBD2. This CDR3 has 16 residues. The germline V gene has CDR1 LNHDA and CDR2 SQIVND (reference sequence). J was trimmed by 4 bases and V by 1 base; bases with no gene match: 3. In DNA, the CDR3 is TGTGCCAGTAGTATAGTTGGGACTAGCGGATACAATGAGCAGTTCTTC. Residues: CASSIVGTSGYNEQFF.

The chain's CDR3 is CATGDPWGVLWV. The DNA of the CDR3 is TGTGCCACCGGGGACCCATGGGGGGTTTTGTGGGTC. The rearrangement uses TRBV15 and TRBJ2-7, with D possibly being TRBD2 (6 bases). Germline V gives CDR1 LNHNV, CDR2 YYDKDF (reference sequence). The CDR3 contains 12 residues.

The chain combines TRBV19 with TRBJ1-4; 8 bases fit TRBD1. Germline-derived CDR1 and CDR2 are LNHDA and SQIVND (reference sequence). Trimming removed 5 bases from V and 5 bases from J; junction bases left unmatched: 13. The CDR3 has 17 amino acids. For the CDR3, the DNA is TGTGCCAGTAGTGACAACTCCGGGACAGGTGACAATGAAAAACTGTTTTTT. Protein: CASSDNSGTGDNEKLFF.

The count of this clone is one. The gene calls are TRBV23-1 and TRBJ2-4; no definite D call. TRBV23-1 is filed as an ORF, its function uncertain. The length of the CDR3 is 16 residues. V was clipped by 6 bases and J by 0 bases, with 15 bases between them. The CDR3 loop is CASRISSLIAKNIQYF. CDR3 nucleotides: TGCGCCAGCAGGATCTCGTCACTTATAGCCAAAAACATTCAGTACTTC.

The V and J genes are TRBV9 and TRBJ1-1; 9 bases align to TRBD1. Germline-derived CDR1 and CDR2 are SGDLS and YYNGEE. V lost 3 bases, J lost 4 bases, and 4 bases stayed unmatched. This CDR3 has 14 amino acids. In DNA, the CDR3 is TGTGCCAGCAGCGGAGGGACAGGGATCACTGAAGCTTTCTTT. Translating gives CASSGGTGITEAFF.

Worth noting for this clone: The junction and the germline gene differ at one end; a read error may be behind it. CDR3: CSARDYGTVEF. CDR3 DNA: TGCAGTGCTAGAGATTACGGGACAGTCGAATTT. The V call is TRBV20-1, the J call TRBJ1-3; 7 positions agree with TRBD1. CDR1 DFQATT and CDR2 SNEGSKA come from the germline V gene (reference sequence). The CDR3 is 11 amino acids.

The chain couples TRBV7-9 to TRBJ2-5; 8 nucleotides align to TRBD2. Per germline, CDR1 SEHNR and CDR2 FQNEAQ (reference sequence). The junction had 10 bases not matched to a gene; V was cut back by 8 bases and J by 5 bases. The CDR3 contains 14 residues. CDR3 in DNA: TGTGCCAGCTCCGGGAGGGCCTTAGGGGAGACCCAGTACTTC. Translated: CASSGRALGETQYF.

This clone appeared once. The genes are TRBV5-1 and TRBJ2-7, with 7 bases identical to TRBD2. Germline values: CDR1 SGHRS, CDR2 YFSETQ. The CDR3 is 12 residues long. V lost 7 bases and J lost 0; bases outside the gene matches: 1. CDR3 DNA sequence: TGCGCCAGCGCGGGGGTCTCCTACGAGCAGTACTTC. Translated, it gives CASAGVSYEQYF.

This clone appeared a single time. The chain couples TRBV9 to TRBJ2-1, with TRBD1 matching over 7 bases. Germline CDR1 SGDLS, CDR2 YYNGEE. The length of the CDR3 is 16 residues. V shed 4 bases and J 3 bases; nucleotides not matched to a gene: 10. Here the CDR3 reads CASSLRWAGGYNEQFF. The CDR3 region has the DNA TGTGCCAGCAGCCTTCGATGGGCAGGGGGCTACAATGAGCAGTTCTTC.

The rearrangement uses TRBV9 and TRBJ2-6; 7 nucleotides match TRBD2. V lost 3 bases, J lost 6 bases, and 6 bases stayed unmatched. The CDR3 runs 15 residues. The germline gives CDR1 SGDLS, CDR2 YYNGEE. In nucleotides, the CDR3 is TGTGCCAGCAGCGGGGAGGGCCAGGCGGCCAACGTCCTGACTTTC. Translation gives CASSGEGQAANVLTF. Combining the CDR3 with reference TRBV9 and TRBJ2-6 gives the whole variable domain DSGVTQTPKHLITATGQRVTLRCSPRSGDLSVYWYQQSLDQGLQFLIQYYNGEERAKGNILERFSAQQFPDLHSELNLSSLELGDSALYFCASSGEGQAANVLTFGAGSRLTVL.

In DNA form, the CDR3 reads TGCGCCAGCAGCTGGACAAACGAGACAGGGCGCCACGAGCAGTACTTC. Its translation is CASSWTNETGRHEQYF. V gene TRBV5-1 combines with J gene TRBJ2-7; 7 bases line up with TRBD1. J was trimmed by 5 bases and V by 3 bases; bases with no gene match: 14. Germline V CDR1 and CDR2: SGHRS, YFSETQ. The CDR3 sequence is 16 residues long.